The 2 T cell receptor beta chains listed next were all sequenced from one sample in a study of a mutant IDH1 vaccine in newly diagnosed glioma. Indicated time point: baseline, week 1 (first vaccination visit). Sample treatment: pre-vaccination baseline after standard-of-care therapy. Using immunoSEQ multiplex PCR, the repertoire was profiled, and TCRdb retains in-frame clones only, with some absent. Of tens of thousands of clones listed, around 80% are singletons. The source material was PBMCs, sampled from a glioma patient treated with radiotherapy, temozolomide or both. All receptors derive from a young man with glioma.

The genes are TRBV6-1 and TRBJ2-7; 9 nucleotides align to TRBD1. The CDR3 runs 15 residues. V trimming: 3 bases; J trimming: 3 bases; junction bases outside the gene matches: 6. CDR1 and CDR2 (germline): MNHNS, SASEGT. In nucleotides, the CDR3 is TGTGCCAGCAGTGAGGAGGACAGGGGCAACTACGAGCAGTACTTC. It is translated as CASSEEDRGNYEQYF.

The chain uses TRBV11-2 and TRBJ2-5; no firm D call. Germline assignment: CDR1 SGHAT and CDR2 FQNNGV. V was shortened by 3 bases and J by 7 bases, with 12 bases between the two germline ends. The CDR3 spans 13 residues. CDR3 in DNA: TGTGCCAGCAGCTTTATCAACGGTCGGACCCAGTACTTC. This translates into CASSFINGRTQYF.